These T cell receptor beta chains were read from a single sample in a study of blood T cell repertoires in COVID-19. Libraries were prepared by immunoSEQ multiplex PCR; TCRdb keeps only in-frame clonotypes and omits some of them. The repertoire holds 95,000 to 150,000 clones, with about 85% as singletons. Source material: peripheral blood. The receptors stem from a woman aged 80 or over with acute or convalescent COVID-19. Both conserved end residues are part of each CDR3. A D gene is named only where the DNA matches it firmly. A clone size is listed for some rows: how often the clone was seen (once, few, many), or a class if it is expanded.

clone size,D gene,V gene,J gene,CDR3 protein,CDR3 DNA
.,.,TRBV7-9,TRBJ1-1,CASNTQEIETEAFF,TGTGCCAGCAACACACAGGAAATTGAAACTGAAGCTTTCTTT
.,.,TRBV5-5,TRBJ2-7,CASTRDNYNDEQYF,TGTGCCAGCACCCGGGACAATTATAATGACGAGCAGTACTTC
.,TRBD2,TRBV5-1,TRBJ2-5,CASSLGLAGGSRETQYF,TGCGCCAGCAGCTTGGGCCTAGCGGGGGGTTCTCGAGAGACCCAGTACTTC
.,.,TRBV5-1,TRBJ2-2,CASSLVPEFTGELFF,TGCGCCAGCAGCTTGGTCCCCGAGTTTACCGGGGAGCTGTTTTTT
.,.,TRBV20-1,TRBJ1-2,CSARDPGGYTF,TGCAGTGCTAGAGACCCGGGAGGCTACACCTTC
few,.,TRBV15,TRBJ2-5,CATSSQGSAETQYF,TGTGCCACCAGCAGCCAGGGGTCCGCCGAGACCCAGTACTTC
few,.,TRBV3-1/TRBV3-2,TRBJ1-1,CASSLDSLGQPNTEAFF,TGTGCCAGCAGCCTGGACTCGTTAGGACAGCCGAACACTGAAGCTTTCTTT
once,TRBD1,TRBV19,TRBJ2-1,CASSRGQHNNEQFF,TGTGCCAGTAGTAGGGGACAGCATAACAATGAGCAGTTCTTC
.,TRBD1,TRBV7-2,TRBJ1-4,CASCEEGASNEKLFF,TGTGCCAGCTGCGAAGAGGGGGCTTCTAATGAAAAACTGTTTTTT
.,.,TRBV5-1,TRBJ1-2,CASSLALQGPGYTF,TGCGCCAGCAGCTTGGCCCTCCAGGGGCCCGGCTACACCTTC
.,TRBD1,TRBV12-3/TRBV12-4,TRBJ1-1,CASSPWDRLEAFF,TGTGCCAGCAGTCCCTGGGACAGGCTTGAAGCTTTCTTT
.,TRBD2,TRBV5-4,TRBJ2-2,CASSGSGTSGGLPGELFF,TGTGCCAGCAGCGGGTCCGGGACTAGCGGGGGCCTACCCGGGGAGCTGTTTTTT
.,TRBD1,TRBV19,TRBJ1-5,CASSIPGQGGNQPQHF,TGTGCCAGTAGTATTCCGGGACAGGGAGGCAATCAGCCCCAGCATTTT
.,.,TRBV18,TRBJ1-5,CASSPGGSLNQPQHF,TGTGCCAGCTCACCGGGAGGGTCACTTAATCAGCCCCAGCATTTT
.,TRBD1,TRBV28,TRBJ2-3,CASSRTGEASTDTQYF,TGTGCCAGCAGTAGGACAGGGGAAGCGAGCACAGATACGCAGTATTTT
.,TRBD2,TRBV9,TRBJ2-3,CASSSSGGAKDTQYF,TGTGCCAGCAGCTCTAGCGGGGGGGCAAAAGATACGCAGTATTTT
.,.,TRBV6-5,TRBJ1-2,CASSREITNYGYTF,TGTGCCAGCAGTCGGGAGATCACTAACTATGGCTACACCTTC
.,.,TRBV6-1,TRBJ1-2,CASSDRTRLYGYTF,TGTGCCAGCAGTGACCGGACAAGGCTCTATGGCTACACCTTC
.,TRBD1,TRBV6-6,TRBJ2-2,CASSFRQGAVGELFF,TGTGCCAGCAGTTTCAGACAGGGGGCGGTCGGGGAGCTGTTTTTT
.,.,TRBV23-1,TRBJ1-4,CASTPQGSEREYEKLFF,TGCGCCAGCACACCCCAGGGTTCCGAGCGAGAGTATGAAAAACTGTTTTTT
once,TRBD1,TRBV5-6,TRBJ2-1,CASSLPGTVYGNEQFF,TGTGCCAGCAGCTTGCCCGGGACAGTCTATGGTAATGAGCAGTTCTTC
.,TRBD1,TRBV18,TRBJ1-5,CASSPPGTGRNQPQHF,TGTGCCAGCTCACCGCCCGGGACAGGTAGAAATCAGCCCCAGCATTTT
.,TRBD2,TRBV5-1,TRBJ2-3,CASSSRTSGGTDTQYF,TGCGCCAGCAGCTCGCGGACTAGCGGGGGGACAGATACGCAGTATTTT
.,.,TRBV25-1,TRBJ2-3,CASSPPGRVSDTQYF,TGTGCCAGCTCCCCCCCGGGCAGGGTCTCAGATACGCAGTATTTT
.,TRBD1,TRBV4-2,TRBJ2-7,CASSQAKGQSYEQYF,TGTGCCAGCAGCCAGGCTAAGGGACAGTCCTACGAGCAGTACTTC
.,TRBD1,TRBV19,TRBJ1-2,CASSPAGGGNGYTF,TGTGCCAGTAGTCCCGCAGGGGGTGGCAATGGCTACACCTTC